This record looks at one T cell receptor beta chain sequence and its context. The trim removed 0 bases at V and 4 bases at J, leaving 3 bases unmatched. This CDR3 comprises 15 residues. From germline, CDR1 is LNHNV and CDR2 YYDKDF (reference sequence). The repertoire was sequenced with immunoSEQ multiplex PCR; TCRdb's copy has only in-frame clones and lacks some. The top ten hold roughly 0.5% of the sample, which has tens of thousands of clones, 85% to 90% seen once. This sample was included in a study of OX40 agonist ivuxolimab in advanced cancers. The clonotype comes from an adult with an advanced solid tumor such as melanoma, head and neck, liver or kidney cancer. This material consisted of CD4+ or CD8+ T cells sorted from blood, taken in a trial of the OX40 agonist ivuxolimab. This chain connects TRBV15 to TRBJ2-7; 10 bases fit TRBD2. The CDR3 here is CATSRDPSGSYEQYF. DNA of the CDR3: TGTGCCACCAGCAGAGATCCTAGCGGGAGTTACGAGCAGTACTTC.